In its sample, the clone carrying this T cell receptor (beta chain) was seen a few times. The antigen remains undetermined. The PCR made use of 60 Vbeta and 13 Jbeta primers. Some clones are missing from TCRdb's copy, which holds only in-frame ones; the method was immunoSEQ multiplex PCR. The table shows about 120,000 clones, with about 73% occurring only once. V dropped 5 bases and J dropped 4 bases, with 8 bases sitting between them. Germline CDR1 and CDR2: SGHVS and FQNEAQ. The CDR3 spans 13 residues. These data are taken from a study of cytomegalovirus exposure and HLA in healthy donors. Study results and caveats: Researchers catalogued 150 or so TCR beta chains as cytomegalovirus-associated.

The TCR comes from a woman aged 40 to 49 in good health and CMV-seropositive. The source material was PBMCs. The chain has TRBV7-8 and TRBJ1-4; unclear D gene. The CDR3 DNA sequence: TGTGCCAGCAGCACAACGGGTAATGAAAAACTGTTTTTT. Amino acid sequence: CASSTTGNEKLFF.